A selection of T cell receptor beta chains follows, all from one sample in a study of post-analysis software for immune sequencing data. TCRdb fed the PCR reads into MiXCR, producing one record per CDR3 protein. The repertoire holds approximately 770,000 distinct CDR3 sequences, with around 46% as singletons. Sequencing was done on a sample of blood. The receptors here all came from a girl aged 10-17 years with multiple sclerosis. The CDR3 runs from the conserved cysteine through the conserved F or W. D genes are given only for firm matches. Clone size is not always given. Where it is, it says once, few, many or a class for expanded clones.

v_gene: TRBV10-3
d_gene: NA
abundance: NA
j_gene: TRBJ1-2
CDR3aa: CAADLGGNYGYTF
CDR3nt: TGTGCCGCCGACCTCGGAGGGAACTATGGCTACACCTTC

v_gene: TRBV20-1
d_gene: TRBD2
abundance: few
j_gene: TRBJ2-7
CDR3aa: CSAIPSLAGQNEQYF
CDR3nt: TGCAGTGCTATCCCCAGCCTAGCGGGACAGAATGAGCAGTACTTC

v_gene: TRBV29-1
d_gene: NA
abundance: NA
j_gene: TRBJ2-5
CDR3aa: CSGLLAGKETQYF
CDR3nt: TGCAGCGGACTACTGGCCGGAAAAGAGACCCAGTACTTC

v_gene: TRBV7-8
d_gene: NA
abundance: few
j_gene: TRBJ2-4
CDR3aa: CASSLYLDSQYF
CDR3nt: TGTGCCAGCAGCTTATACCTGGACTCCCAGTACTTC

v_gene: TRBV6-5
d_gene: TRBD2
abundance: few
j_gene: TRBJ2-3
CDR3aa: CASTLDWAGGTDTQYF
CDR3nt: TGTGCCAGCACCCTCGATTGGGCGGGAGGCACAGATACGCAGTATTTT

v_gene: TRBV3-1
d_gene: NA
abundance: NA
j_gene: TRBJ1-2
CDR3aa: CASSPMRKDYGYTF
CDR3nt: TGTGCCAGCAGTCCAATGCGGAAGGACTATGGCTACACCTTC

v_gene: TRBV5-1
d_gene: TRBD1
abundance: NA
j_gene: TRBJ2-3
CDR3aa: CASSQPDRARDTQYF
CDR3nt: TGCGCCAGCAGCCAACCGGACAGGGCCAGGGATACGCAGTATTTT

v_gene: TRBV7-6
d_gene: NA
abundance: few
j_gene: TRBJ1-1
CDR3aa: CASRPDWNTEAFF
CDR3nt: TGTGCCAGCAGACCCGACTGGAACACTGAAGCTTTCTTT

v_gene: TRBV12-3/TRBV12-4
d_gene: NA
abundance: few
j_gene: TRBJ2-7
CDR3aa: CATQQSGAQDEQYF
CDR3nt: TGTGCCACCCAGCAATCAGGGGCGCAGGACGAGCAGTACTTC

v_gene: TRBV29-1
d_gene: TRBD1
abundance: NA
j_gene: TRBJ2-1
CDR3aa: CSVASTGTNEQFF
CDR3nt: TGCAGCGTTGCCTCGACAGGGACAAATGAGCAGTTCTTC

v_gene: TRBV12-3/TRBV12-4
d_gene: TRBD1
abundance: NA
j_gene: TRBJ1-1
CDR3aa: CASSPTGRDEAFF
CDR3nt: TGTGCCAGCAGCCCGACAGGGCGGGATGAAGCTTTCTTT

v_gene: TRBV14
d_gene: TRBD1
abundance: NA
j_gene: TRBJ2-6
CDR3aa: CASRKQGAGANVLTF
CDR3nt: TGTGCCAGCCGGAAACAGGGGGCTGGGGCCAACGTCCTGACTTTC

v_gene: TRBV7-9
d_gene: TRBD2
abundance: NA
j_gene: TRBJ2-2
CDR3aa: CASSLFPGLAGVEAGELFF
CDR3nt: TGTGCCAGCAGCTTATTCCCGGGACTAGCGGGAGTTGAGGCCGGGGAGCTGTTTTTT

v_gene: TRBV5-1
d_gene: TRBD2
abundance: NA
j_gene: TRBJ2-1
CDR3aa: CASSVGLAVGYNEQFF
CDR3nt: TGCGCCAGCAGCGTGGGACTAGCCGTAGGATACAATGAGCAGTTCTTC